This T cell receptor beta chain was identified in a study of T cells in narcolepsy. Across the whole study: Patients with NT1 or NT2 and healthy control donors were enrolled.

The V gene end was trimmed by 4 bases and the J gene end by 5 bases; junction bases not matched to a gene: 3. CDR1 is SGHVS, CDR2 FQNEAQ, per germline. This CDR3 is built from 13 residues. Regarding the study as a whole: Same-patient CSF and blood CD4+ T cell clonotypes included HCRT-specific and TRIB2-specific autoreactive ones. Reportedly, autoreactive clonotypes were serially detected in patients' blood but not controls'.

With regard to this clone: Its antigen remains unidentified.

TCRdb's copy holds only in-frame clones and misses some; the assay was immunoSEQ multiplex PCR. The profile shows about 33,000 clones, roughly nine tenths of them singletons. The clonotype originates from a human donor with narcolepsy. The sequencing input was CD45RA- memory CD4+ T cells from PBMCs. V and J are TRBV7-8 and TRBJ1-2, with TRBD1 matching over 8 bases. The CDR3 here is CASSSTGAYGYTF. In DNA form, the CDR3 reads TGTGCCAGCAGCTCGACAGGGGCTTATGGCTACACCTTC.